This T cell receptor beta chain was recorded in a study of blood T cell repertoires in COVID-19. Looking at the study overall: Acute-phase and convalescent COVID-19 samples originated in the United States, Italy and Spain. PBMCs, B-cell-depleted T cells, or T cells were the source of the cDNA or gDNA that made up the material.

Trimming shortened V by 6 bases and J by 8 bases, and 14 bases separated the two germline ends. The V gene's germline CDR1 is LNHNV and CDR2 YYDKDF (reference sequence). The CDR3 consists of 13 residues. Authors' data handling: Nucleated cell counts were estimated from reference gene primer amplification. Data came from immunoSEQ multiplex PCR; TCRdb stores just in-frame clones and leaves some out. V and J calls plus clone size are reproduced from that table; the DNA served to infer D and trimming. Of 250,000 to 300,000 clones detected, roughly 87% appear once; the ten largest clones hold roughly 2%.

This sequence joins TRBV15 and TRBJ2-4, with D possibly being TRBD2 (6 bases). Sequenced: peripheral blood. The clonotype was recovered from a woman aged 45-65 years who had recovered from COVID-19. CDR3 in DNA: TGTGCCACCAGTAGGGGAGGAGGGGACATTCAGTACTTC. Translated, it gives CATSRGGGDIQYF.